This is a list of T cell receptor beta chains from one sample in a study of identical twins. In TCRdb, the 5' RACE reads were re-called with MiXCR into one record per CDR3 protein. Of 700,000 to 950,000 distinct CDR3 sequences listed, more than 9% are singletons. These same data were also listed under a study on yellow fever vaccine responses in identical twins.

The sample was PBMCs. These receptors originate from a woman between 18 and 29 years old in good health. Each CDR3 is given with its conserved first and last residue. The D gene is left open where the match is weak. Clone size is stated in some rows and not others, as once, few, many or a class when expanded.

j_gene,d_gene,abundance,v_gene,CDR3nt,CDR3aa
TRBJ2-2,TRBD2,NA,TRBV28,TGTGCCAGCAGTTTAGGACGCGGGAGCTATACCGGGGAGCTGTTTTTT,CASSLGRGSYTGELFF
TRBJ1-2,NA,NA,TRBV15,TGTGCCACCAGCAGAGCGATCATCGGATCCCGACAGGCGGGTAATGGCTACACCTTC,CATSRAIIGSRQAGNGYTF
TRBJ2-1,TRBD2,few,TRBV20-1,TGCAGTGCTAGAGATGGGTCGGGGGGGGCCTACAATGAGCAGTTCTTC,CSARDGSGGAYNEQFF
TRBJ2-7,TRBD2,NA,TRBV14,TGTGCCAGCAGCTCTAGGACTAGCGGGAGAGTTGGGGAGCAGTACTTC,CASSSRTSGRVGEQYF
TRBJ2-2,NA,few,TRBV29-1,TGCAGCGCACTCGGGGGTCGGGGGAACACCGGGGAGCTGTTTTTT,CSALGGRGNTGELFF
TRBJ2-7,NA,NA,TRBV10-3,TGTGCCATCAGTGAGTCGTCAGGAAAAACCTACGAGCAGTACTTC,CAISESSGKTYEQYF
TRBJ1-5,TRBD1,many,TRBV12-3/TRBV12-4,TGTGCCAGCAGTTCCAGGGGGCGCGGGGATCAGCCCCAGCATTTT,CASSSRGRGDQPQHF
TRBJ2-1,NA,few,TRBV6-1,TGTGCCAGCAGGGACAGAGCCGGTAGCTCCTACAATGAGCAGTTCTTC,CASRDRAGSSYNEQFF
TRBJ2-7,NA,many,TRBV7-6,TGTGCCAGCAGCCGGGACTTGCCCTACGAGCAGTACTTC,CASSRDLPYEQYF
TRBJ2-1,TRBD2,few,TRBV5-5,TGTGCCAGCAGCTTGAGTCTAGCGGGGGGGGTTAATGAGCAGTTCTTC,CASSLSLAGGVNEQFF
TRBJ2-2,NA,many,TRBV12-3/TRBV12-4,TGTGCCAGCAGTTTACGAACCGGGGAGCTGTTTTTT,CASSLRTGELFF